A single sample gave rise to the 28 T cell receptor beta chains below, sequenced in a study of regulatory dendritic cells for organ transplantation. Assay: immunoSEQ multiplex PCR; the TCRdb copy retains only in-frame clones and omits some. Here the sample spans about 3,500 clones, 59% being singletons. Their target antigens are unknown. Allogeneic regulatory or mature dendritic cells were co-cultured for 5 days with CFSE-labeled sorted T cells at 1:10. The sequenced material came from memory CD8+ T cells from blood cultured with dendritic cells. As for subset: CD45RO+ memory T cells. These receptors were taken from a human donor in good health.

The chain employs TRBV11-3 and TRBJ2-5; D gene unclear. The CDR3 length is 14 residues. Germline V gene data show CDR1 as SGHNT and CDR2 as YENEEA. V was trimmed by 1 base and J by 2 bases, leaving 8 bases between them. CDR3 sequence reads: CASSLVGKQETQYF. The DNA of the CDR3 is TGTGCCAGCAGCTTAGTCGGTAAGCAAGAGACCCAGTACTTC.

The chain couples TRBV6-6 to TRBJ2-7; TRBD2 agrees at 13 bases. Unmatched junction bases numbered 7, after V lost 5 bases and J lost 6 bases. Germline V gives CDR1 MNHNY, CDR2 SVGAGI (reference sequence). The CDR3 runs to 15 residues. The CDR3 nucleotides read TGTGCCAGCAGTCTATCCGGGACTAGCGGGGTCGAGCAGTACTTC. Its translation: CASSLSGTSGVEQYF.

J is TRBJ2-3 and V is TRBV27, with 7 nucleotides matching TRBD1. The CDR3 length is 15 residues. V shed 2 bases and J 2 bases; nucleotides not matched to a gene: 4. The germline V gene encodes CDR1 MNHEY and CDR2 SMNVEV (reference sequence). CDR3 coding DNA: TGTGCCAGCAGTTTAGGGACAGCCCCCACAGATACGCAGTATTTT. It is translated as CASSLGTAPTDTQYF.

This chain uses TRBV10-3 with TRBJ2-1; the D is unclear. V lost 0 bases to trimming and J lost 0 bases, with 12 bases between them. CDR1 and CDR2 from the germline V gene are ENHRY and SYGVKD. The CDR3 contains 17 residues. CDR3 nucleotides: TGTGCCATCAGTGAGTCCATGGCAGCGAGCTCCTACAATGAGCAGTTCTTC. It translates to CAISESMAASSYNEQFF.

The genes are TRBV15 and TRBJ2-4, with a weak D call TRBD1 (5 bases). Germline V CDR1 and CDR2: LNHNV, YYDKDF (reference sequence). Between the trimmed V and J ends, which lost 0 bases and 1 base, there was a span of 13 bases. The CDR3 has 17 residues. CDR3 residues: CATSRDLTASAKNIQYF. DNA for the CDR3: TGTGCCACCAGCAGAGATCTGACAGCATCCGCCAAAAACATTCAGTACTTC. Complete variable domain (other parts from reference TRBV15 and TRBJ2-4): DAMVIQNPRYQVTQFGKPVTLSCSQTLNHNVMYWYQQKSSQAPKLLFHYYDKDFNNEADTPDNFQSRRPNTSFCFLDIRSPGLGDTAMYLCATSRDLTASAKNIQYFGAGTRLSVL.

This clone was observed a handful of times. The chain joins TRBV2 to TRBJ2-1; TRBD2 aligns across 14 bases. The germline V gene encodes CDR1 SNHLY and CDR2 FYNNEI. V lost 1 base to trimming and J lost 6 bases; unmatched junction nucleotides: 2. The CDR3 length is 16 residues. CDR3 DNA: TGTGCCAGCAGTGAAGTGGGACTAGCGGGGGCCAATGAGCAGTTCTTC. Translation gives CASSEVGLAGANEQFF.

The table lists this clone with a few counts. The gene calls are TRBV9 and TRBJ2-7; D is undetermined. The V gene lost 0 bases and the J gene lost 0 bases, with 10 bases spanning the gap. The germline V gene has CDR1 SGDLS and CDR2 YYNGEE. The CDR3 is made up of 15 amino acids. DNA of the CDR3: TGTGCCAGCAGCGTAGCTATGGCGGACTCCTACGAGCAGTACTTC. This encodes CASSVAMADSYEQYF.

This clone appeared a few times. The rearrangement joins TRBV4-1 to TRBJ1-1; a possible D gene is TRBD1 (6 bases). This CDR3 has 16 residues. The germline CDR1 and CDR2 sequences are MGHRA and YSYEKL. V lost 1 base and J lost 4, with 16 bases in between. The CDR3: CASSQGGGGLGTEAFF. The CDR3 DNA sequence: TGCGCCAGCAGCCAAGGAGGGGGGGGCCTTGGCACTGAAGCTTTCTTT.

The genes are TRBV10-1 and TRBJ2-1; 9 nucleotides align to TRBD1. The CDR3 has 15 amino acids. V lost 7 bases and J lost 4; bases outside the gene matches: 8. CDR1 WNHNN and CDR2 SYGVQD come from the germline V gene (reference sequence). This chain's CDR3 is CASISYRGLYNEQFF. Written as DNA, the CDR3 is TGCGCCAGCATTTCCTACAGGGGGCTTTACAATGAGCAGTTCTTC.

The rearrangement joins TRBV5-3 to TRBJ2-7; 7 bases map to TRBD1. TRBV5-3 is noted as an ORF with a role that remains uncertain. The CDR3 length is 15 residues. Trimming removed 8 bases from V and 5 bases from J; junction bases left unmatched: 16. The chain's CDR3 is CASSQDNRGSDEQYF. In DNA form, the CDR3 reads TGTGCCAGCAGCCAAGATAACAGGGGTTCGGACGAGCAGTACTTC.

The genes are TRBV19 and TRBJ2-7; 7 nucleotides match TRBD1. Germline assignment: CDR1 LNHDA and CDR2 SQIVND (reference sequence). This CDR3 is 13 amino acids long. Germline trimming cut 11 bases from V and 4 bases from J; bases unmatched to any gene: 11. This CDR3 is CASNPGQNYEQYF. CDR3 bases: TGTGCCTCAAACCCGGGACAGAATTACGAGCAGTACTTC.

This clone was recorded once. The rearrangement uses TRBV7-8 and TRBJ2-7, with a weak D call TRBD2 (6 bases). This CDR3 comprises 15 residues. Trimming shortened V by 2 bases and J by 3 bases, and 14 bases separated the two germline ends. CDR1 is SGHVS and CDR2 is FQNEAQ in the germline V gene. The CDR3, as DNA: TGTGCCAGCAGCTTATTTAGGGGACTGAACTACGAGCAGTACTTC. Amino acids: CASSLFRGLNYEQYF.

The sample holds one count of this clone. This sequence joins TRBV29-1 and TRBJ2-2; a weak D match, TRBD1 (6 bases). Looked up from germline, CDR1 is SQVTM and CDR2 is ANQGSEA. V lost 3 bases to trimming and J lost 6 bases, with 17 bases between them. The CDR3 is 15 residues long. CDR3: CSVERSGVGAGELFF. The CDR3 DNA sequence: TGCAGCGTTGAGAGGTCAGGGGTCGGTGCCGGGGAGCTGTTTTTT.

J is TRBJ2-7 and V is TRBV11-3; tentative D call: TRBD1 (8 bases). Looked up from germline, CDR1 is SGHNT and CDR2 is YENEEA. Trimming cost V 5 bases and J 6 bases, with 17 bases left between them. The CDR3 extends over 14 amino acids. This CDR3 reads CASSVAYRGGEQYF. CDR3 coding DNA: TGTGCCAGCAGCGTAGCGTACAGGGGGGGCGAGCAGTACTTC.

This rearrangement joins TRBV7-9 to TRBJ2-7; 9 bases line up with TRBD1. The CDR3 has 17 residues. Germline V gene data show CDR1 as SEHNR and CDR2 as FQNEAQ (reference sequence). After removal of 5 bases from V and 3 bases from J, the junction contained 14 bases not matched to a gene. The CDR3 here is CASSTNLDRGSLYEQYF. CDR3 in DNA: TGTGCCAGCAGCACTAACTTGGACAGGGGTTCTCTCTACGAGCAGTACTTC.

The chain combines TRBV7-8 with TRBJ1-5, with D unresolved. V was cut by 5 bases and J by 4 bases, with 9 bases left in between. Germline V gene lookup returns CDR1 SGHVS and CDR2 FQNEAQ. There are 13 residues in the CDR3. This CDR3 is CASSGGYNQPQHF. Here the CDR3 DNA reads TGTGCCAGCAGCGGAGGGTATAATCAGCCCCAGCATTTT.

This clone was recorded a few times. V gene TRBV7-3 combines with J gene TRBJ2-4; 7 bases line up with TRBD1. Per the germline V gene, CDR1 is SGHTA and CDR2 is FQGTGA. J lost 0 bases, V lost 6 bases, and 8 bases had no gene match. This CDR3 comprises 16 residues. CDR3 coding DNA: TGTGCCAGCAGGGCGGCAGGGGGACGAGCCAAAAACATTCAGTACTTC. Translated: CASRAAGGRAKNIQYF.

The rearrangement links TRBV6-5 to TRBJ2-7, with 8 bases aligning to TRBD1. Unmatched junction bases numbered 4, after V lost 10 bases and J lost 2 bases. Germline V gene data show CDR1 as MNHEY and CDR2 as SVGAGI. CDR3 size: 12 residues. CDR3 in amino acids: CATGTGPYEQYF. As DNA, the CDR3 is TGTGCCACCGGGACAGGTCCCTACGAGCAGTACTTC.

The chain combines TRBV19 with TRBJ1-1; no firm D call. V gave up 2 bases and J gave up 0 bases, with 13 bases separating them. The CDR3 is 16 amino acids. Germline CDR1 and CDR2: LNHDA and SQIVND (reference sequence). The CDR3, as DNA: TGTGCCAGTAGTATATCAGGATCTTCGATGAACACTGAAGCTTTCTTT. Its protein is CASSISGSSMNTEAFF.

The chain recombines TRBV7-9 with TRBJ2-5; the match to TRBD1 covers 9 bases. Losses at the gene ends were 5 bases for V and 3 bases for J; bases not matched to a gene: 7. The CDR3 has 15 residues. Germline CDR1 is SEHNR and CDR2 is FQNEAQ (reference sequence). This chain's CDR3 is CASSDSGTGKETQYF. Written as DNA, the CDR3 is TGTGCCAGCAGCGACTCCGGGACAGGGAAAGAGACCCAGTACTTC.

The chain uses TRBV7-8 and TRBJ2-1; the match to TRBD2 covers 11 bases. The CDR3 consists of 13 residues. Germline V CDR1 and CDR2: SGHVS, FQNEAQ. V shed 10 bases, J shed 8 bases, and the junction held 7 bases outside the gene matches. For the CDR3, the DNA is TGTGCCATCGGTAGCGGGGGGGCAGATGAGCAGTTCTTC. This gives the protein CAIGSGGADEQFF.

The chain combines TRBV9 with TRBJ1-3; D remains ambiguous. CDR1 is SGDLS, CDR2 YYNGEE, per germline. The CDR3 is made up of 14 amino acids. Trimming removed 6 bases at V and 0 bases at J, with 10 bases between. Written as DNA, the CDR3 is TGTGCCAGCACCGAACAGAGCTCTGGAAACACCATATATTTT. This translates into CASTEQSSGNTIYF. The full variable domain, rest sourced from reference TRBV9 and TRBJ1-3, is DSGVTQTPKHLITATGQRVTLRCSPRSGDLSVYWYQQSLDQGLQFLIQYYNGEERAKGNILERFSAQQFPDLHSELNLSSLELGDSALYFCASTEQSSGNTIYFGEGSWLTVV.

This clone was detected a few times. Here the CDR3 reads CSAWGGTVTEAFF. The CDR3 coding sequence is TGCAGCGCTTGGGGAGGGACTGTCACTGAAGCTTTCTTT. The chain couples TRBV29-1 to TRBJ1-1; D may be TRBD1 (5 bases). The germline V and J ends were trimmed by 7 bases and 4 bases, with 16 bases remaining between them. Per germline, CDR1 SQVTM and CDR2 ANQGSEA. CDR3 length: 13 amino acids. Looking up the rest from reference TRBV29-1 and TRBJ1-1 gives the full variable domain: SAVISQKPSRDICQRGTSLTIQCQVDSQVTMMFWYRQQPGQSLTLIATANQGSEATYESGFVIDKFPISRPNLTFSTLTVSNMSPEDSSIYLCSAWGGTVTEAFFGQGTRLTVV.

CDR3 protein: CAISDVGDLKTQYF. CDR3 sequence (DNA): TGTGCCATCAGTGATGTAGGGGATTTAAAGACCCAGTACTTC. The V and J genes are TRBV10-3 and TRBJ2-5, with a weak D call TRBD1 (5 bases). The V gene lost 3 bases and the J gene lost 6 bases, with 14 bases spanning the gap. The CDR3 has 14 amino acids. Per germline, CDR1 ENHRY and CDR2 SYGVKD.

The J gene is TRBJ2-5, the V gene TRBV9; TRBD1 aligns across 7 bases. With 0 bases clipped from V and 7 bases from J, the junction kept 6 bases outside the gene matches. The germline gives CDR1 SGDLS, CDR2 YYNGEE. The CDR3 spans 14 residues. The CDR3 nucleotides are TGTGCCAGCAGCGTAGAGTACAGGGGTGGGACCCAGTACTTC. It translates to CASSVEYRGGTQYF.

The count of this clone is one. The J gene is TRBJ2-7, the V gene TRBV7-6, with TRBD2 identical over 10 bases. In germline, CDR1 is SGHVS, CDR2 FNYEAQ. The CDR3 loop spans 16 amino acids. The V and J ends lost 3 bases and 4 bases, in that order; junction bases with no gene match: 9. CDR3 nucleotide sequence: TGTGCCAGCAGCTTGGGGCCTAGCGGGGGTACATACGAGCAGTACTTC. It translates to CASSLGPSGGTYEQYF.

This clone came up a few times. V gene TRBV4-1 combines with J gene TRBJ1-2, with 7 bases matching TRBD1. Trimming took 2 bases from V and 4 from J; bases not matched to a gene: 7. Germline assignment: CDR1 MGHRA and CDR2 YSYEKL. The CDR3 extends over 15 amino acids. In DNA, the CDR3 is TGCGCCAGCAGCCAACAATCGACAGGGAGCTATGGCTACACCTTC. Translating it yields CASSQQSTGSYGYTF.

This clone was seen just once. The chain combines TRBV7-2 with TRBJ2-5; the D gene is possibly TRBD1 (6 bases). The J call may not be correct, given that the DNA end is closer to TRBJ2-7. CDR3 length equals 14 residues. CDR1 SGHTA and CDR2 FQGNSA come from the germline V gene. As DNA, the CDR3 is TGTGCCAGCAGCTTAGATACAGGGTTCTACGAGCAGTACTTC. Its translation: CASSLDTGFYEQYF.